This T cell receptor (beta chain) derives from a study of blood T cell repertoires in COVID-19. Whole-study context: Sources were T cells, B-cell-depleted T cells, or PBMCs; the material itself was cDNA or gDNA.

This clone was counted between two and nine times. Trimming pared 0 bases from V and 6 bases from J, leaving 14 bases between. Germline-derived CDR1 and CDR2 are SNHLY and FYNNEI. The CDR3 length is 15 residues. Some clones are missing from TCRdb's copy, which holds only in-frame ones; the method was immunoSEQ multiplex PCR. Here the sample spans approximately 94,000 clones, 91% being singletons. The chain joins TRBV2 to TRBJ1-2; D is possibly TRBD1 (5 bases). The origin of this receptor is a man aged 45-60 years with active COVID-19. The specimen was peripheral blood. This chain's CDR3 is CASSEASRVNDGYTF. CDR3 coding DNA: TGTGCCAGCAGTGAAGCAAGCAGGGTAAATGATGGCTACACCTTC.